A single sample gave rise to the 14 T cell receptor beta chains below, sequenced in a study of CD8 T cells in Susac syndrome. An input of roughly 0.5 to 1 ug of RNA was subjected to reverse transcription using random hexamers. Using its own MiXCR run on the immunoSEQ multiplex PCR reads, TCRdb lists one record per CDR3 protein. This table holds around 110,000 distinct CDR3 sequences, approximately 96% found once. Sequencing input: CD4+ T cells from PBMCs. The source is a human donor with Susac syndrome.

The V call is TRBV12-3 or TRBV12-4, the J call TRBJ2-7; D is unclear. The CDR3 totals 14 residues. V was cut by 3 bases and J by 6 bases, with 15 bases left in between. CDR3 DNA: TGTGCCAGCAGTTTCCCCCCTGGGCACCTCGAGCAGTACTTC. Its translation is CASSFPPGHLEQYF.

This chain joins TRBV6-5 and TRBJ2-6, with a weak D call TRBD2 (6 bases). Trimming stripped 3 bases from V and 0 bases from J, with 18 bases between. This CDR3 has 19 residues. From germline, CDR1 is MNHEY and CDR2 SVGAGI. The CDR3 spells CASSYTRAGLLSGANVLTF. CDR3 DNA sequence: TGTGCCAGCAGTTATACTCGGGCGGGACTCCTCTCTGGGGCCAACGTCCTGACTTTC.

This chain links TRBV10-3 with TRBJ2-7; D gene uncertain. The CDR3 is 13 residues long. V lost 7 bases, J lost 7 bases, and 17 bases lay in between. The germline V gene encodes CDR1 ENHRY and CDR2 SYGVKD. The CDR3 coding sequence is TGTGCCATCATGACCGAAAACGCAAAGGAGCAGTACTTC. As protein: CAIMTENAKEQYF.

The chain uses TRBV6-2 or TRBV6-3 and TRBJ2-1; D might be TRBD2 (5 bases). Germline lookup yields CDR1 MNHEY and CDR2 SVGEGT. V lost 8 bases and J lost 6, with 20 bases in between. CDR3 size: 15 residues. This CDR3 reads CASGKAAKLVNEQFF. As DNA, the CDR3 is TGTGCCAGCGGAAAAGCGGCTAAGCTTGTCAATGAGCAGTTCTTC.

The chain carries TRBV28 and TRBJ1-4; D is uncertain. Deletions cut 1 base from V and 8 bases from J, with 17 bases between. The CDR3 spans 16 residues. Germline V lookup: CDR1 MDHEN, CDR2 SYDVKM. CDR3 DNA sequence: TGTGCCAGCAGTTTATTTGTTGGCAGGCAGGACGAAAAACTGTTTTTT. Protein sequence: CASSLFVGRQDEKLFF.

This clonotype has a single count. The J gene is TRBJ2-1, the V gene TRBV29-1; the match to TRBD2 covers 9 bases. The CDR3 sequence is 14 residues long. Germline V CDR1 and CDR2: SQVTM, ANQGSEA. V dropped 6 bases and J dropped 6; count of bases not matched to a gene: 9. CDR3 region: CSVGGREAINEQFF. The CDR3 nucleotides read TGCAGCGTGGGCGGGAGGGAGGCTATCAATGAGCAGTTCTTC.

This sequence joins TRBV29-1 and TRBJ2-2; D assignment may be TRBD1 or TRBD2 (6 bases each). Trimming removed 7 bases at V and 5 bases at J, with 17 bases between. The length of the CDR3 is 14 residues. The germline V gene encodes CDR1 SQVTM and CDR2 ANQGSEA. DNA for the CDR3: TGCAGCGCTGTCCGGGGGCAATGGACCGGGGAGCTGTTTTTT. It codes for CSAVRGQWTGELFF.

The genes are TRBV7-2 and TRBJ1-5; D is undetermined. Trimming cost V 1 base and J 4 bases, with 5 bases left between them. This CDR3 has 13 residues. Germline loops: CDR1 SGHTA, CDR2 FQGNSA. The CDR3 DNA is TGTGCCAGCAGCTTAGGGAGGAATCAGCCCCAGCATTTT. It is translated as CASSLGRNQPQHF.

The chain is built from TRBV9 and TRBJ2-4; perhaps TRBD1 as D (6 bases). V was cut by 2 bases and J by 3 bases, with 6 bases left in between. The CDR3 has 13 residues. CDR1 and CDR2 from the germline V gene are SGDLS and YYNGEE. CDR3 in amino acids: CASSVDSKNIQYF. CDR3 coding DNA: TGTGCCAGCAGCGTGGACAGCAAAAACATTCAGTACTTC.

This clonotype is a singleton in its sample. This chain joins TRBV18 and TRBJ2-7; 7 nucleotides agree with TRBD2. The germline V gene encodes CDR1 KGHSH and CDR2 LQKENI. The CDR3 has 12 amino acids. With V trimmed by 1 base and J by 11 bases, 5 bases remained unmatched. For the CDR3, the DNA is TGTGCCAGCTCACCACAAGGGAGGGTCGAGTACTTC. Amino acids: CASSPQGRVEYF.

The chain carries TRBV7-2 and TRBJ2-1; D call uncertain. Germline CDR1 and CDR2: SGHTA and FQGNSA. CDR3 length: 15 residues. V was trimmed by 4 bases and J by 2 bases, leaving 12 bases between them. CDR3 DNA: TGTGCCAGCAGCTCGCAAGCGTTAACCTACAATGAGCAGTTCTTC. Residues: CASSSQALTYNEQFF.

The chain recombines TRBV20-1 with TRBJ2-2; either TRBD1 or TRBD2 may supply D (5 bases each). Germline V lookup: CDR1 DFQATT, CDR2 SNEGSKA (reference sequence). V lost 6 bases and J lost 2, with 13 bases in between. CDR3 length: 14 residues. DNA of the CDR3: TGCAGTGCCACCGGGACCGTCAACACCGGGGAGCTGTTTTTT. Translation gives CSATGTVNTGELFF.

The V call is TRBV5-1, the J call TRBJ2-7; 13 bases fit TRBD2. Germline V lookup: CDR1 SGHRS, CDR2 YFSETQ. This CDR3 has 16 amino acids. V lost 3 bases, J lost 2 bases, and 5 bases stayed unmatched. The CDR3 sequence: CASSSGLAGVTYEQYF. Written as DNA, the CDR3 is TGCGCCAGCAGCTCAGGACTAGCGGGAGTTACCTACGAGCAGTACTTC. Based on the CDR3 plus reference TRBV5-1 and TRBJ2-7, the full variable domain is KAGVTQTPRYLIKTRGQQVTLSCSPISGHRSVSWYQQTPGQGLQFLFEYFSETQRNKGNFPGRFSGRQFSNSRSEMNVSTLELGDSALYLCASSSGLAGVTYEQYFGPGTRLTVT.

This clonotype has only a few counts. V is TRBV18 and J is TRBJ2-5; the D gene is possibly TRBD2 (6 bases). Germline V gene lookup returns CDR1 KGHSH and CDR2 LQKENI. The CDR3 length is 12 residues. The V gene lost 3 bases and the J gene lost 4 bases, with 6 bases spanning the gap. CDR3 bases: TGTGCCAGCTCACCGGAGGGAGAGACCCAGTACTTC. This translates into CASSPEGETQYF.